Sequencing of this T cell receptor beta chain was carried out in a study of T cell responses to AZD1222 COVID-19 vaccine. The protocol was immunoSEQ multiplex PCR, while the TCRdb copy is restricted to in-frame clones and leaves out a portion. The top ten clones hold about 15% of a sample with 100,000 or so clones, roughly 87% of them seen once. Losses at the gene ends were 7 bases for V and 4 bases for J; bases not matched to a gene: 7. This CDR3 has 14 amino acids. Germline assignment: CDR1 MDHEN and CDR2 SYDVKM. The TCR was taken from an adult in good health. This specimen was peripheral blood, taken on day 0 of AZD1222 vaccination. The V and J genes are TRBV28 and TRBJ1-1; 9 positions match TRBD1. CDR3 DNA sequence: TGTGCCAGCAACTCTGGACAGGGGCGCACTGAAGCTTTCTTT. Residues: CASNSGQGRTEAFF.